What follows are 7 T cell receptor beta chains derived from one specimen sequenced in a study of esophageal squamous cell carcinoma under preoperative chemotherapy. Time point here: before preoperative PTX-NDP chemotherapy. TCRdb called the PCR reads again in MiXCR, with one record for every CDR3 protein. The sample includes about 7,000 distinct CDR3 sequences, 25% to 40% of them seen just once. This sample was gathered from a patient given preoperative chemotherapy. Receptors originate from a human donor with esophageal squamous cell carcinoma. The donor label of this sample is uncertain.

As concerns this clonotype: Because it lacks the conserved phenylalanine or tryptophan at the end, this CDR3 is likely a read error. It is unclear where the CDR3 begins or ends on the DNA, so no DNA is shown, and the CDR3 is as TCRdb lists it. The J gene is TRBJ2-1, the V gene TRBV6-1; the D call in the table, TRBD1, was not verified against the DNA. The germline V gene has CDR1 MNHNS and CDR2 SASEGT. The CDR3 spans 17 amino acids, including both terminal residues. CDR3 loop: CASSRPGHGSYGYTFGS.

This clonotype has a count of ten or more. In DNA form, the CDR3 reads TGCGCCAGCAGCCGGGACTTTCATAATGAGCAGTTCTTC. It codes for CASSRDFHNEQFF. This chain connects TRBV5-1 to TRBJ2-1; possible D gene TRBD2, 6 bases. Trimming took 4 bases from V and 7 from J, leaving 12 bases between them. Germline V gene data show CDR1 as SGHRS and CDR2 as YFSETQ. This CDR3 has 13 amino acids.

This clonotype has just a few counts. One junction end disagrees with the germline gene, perhaps due to a read error. J is TRBJ2-5 and V is TRBV6-8; the D call may be TRBD1 or TRBD2 (7 bases each). CDR1 is MNHGY, CDR2 SAAAGT, per germline. This CDR3 comprises 14 residues. The CDR3 sequence is CASSGGGQSEPQVF. CDR3 sequence (DNA): TGTGCCAGCAGTGGGGGGGGACAGTCTGAGCCCCAGGTCTTC.

The CDR3 DNA sequence: TGCGCCAGCAGGGGACAGGGTCCAACCGGCGAGCAGTACTTC. Translating it yields CASRGQGPTGEQYF. This chain joins TRBV10-2 and TRBJ2-5, with 9 positions matching TRBD1. The DNA end is more similar to TRBJ2-7, so the J call may be wrong. Germline CDR1 WSHSY, CDR2 SAAADI. The CDR3 has 14 amino acids.

The chain uses TRBV6-1 and TRBJ1-6; TRBD1 matches 9 bases. The CDR3 sequence is 13 residues long. Germline V gene sequence: CDR1 MNHNS, CDR2 SASEGT. Trimming took 5 bases from V and 8 from J; bases not matched to a gene: 1. The CDR3 protein is CASSTGGYSPLHF. The CDR3 nucleotides are TGTGCCAGCAGTACAGGGGGCTATTCACCCCTCCACTTT.

This clonotype was counted at least ten times. The chain has TRBV7-3 and TRBJ2-1, with D hard to call. Deletions cut 3 bases from V and 0 bases from J, with 9 bases between. The CDR3 consists of 15 residues. Germline V CDR1 and CDR2: SGHTA, FQGTGA. The CDR3 DNA follows: TGTGCCAGCAGCTTGGATGAGACCTCCTACAATGAGCAGTTCTTC. Translating it yields CASSLDETSYNEQFF. Full variable domain (rest looked up from reference TRBV7-3 and TRBJ2-1): GAGVSQTPSNKVTEKGKYVELRCDPISGHTALYWYRQSLGQGPEFLIYFQGTGAADDSGLPNDRFFAVRPEGSVSTLKIQRTERGDSAVYLCASSLDETSYNEQFFGPGTRLTVL.

This clonotype was observed at least ten times. This chain links TRBV9 with TRBJ2-3; 10 bases match TRBD2. Germline lookup yields CDR1 SGDLS and CDR2 YYNGEE. With V trimmed by 4 bases and J by 3 bases, 11 bases remained unmatched. The CDR3 contains 17 residues. The CDR3, as DNA: TGTGCCAGCAGCCTACGGACTAGCGGAGTGGGGACAGATACGCAGTATTTT. It encodes CASSLRTSGVGTDTQYF. Complete variable domain (other parts from reference TRBV9 and TRBJ2-3): DSGVTQTPKHLITATGQRVTLRCSPRSGDLSVYWYQQSLDQGLQFLIQYYNGEERAKGNILERFSAQQFPDLHSELNLSSLELGDSALYFCASSLRTSGVGTDTQYFGPGTRLTVL.